The 30 T cell receptor beta chains below all came from one sample that was sequenced in a study of cytomegalovirus exposure and HLA in healthy donors. PCR primers comprised 60 Vbeta and 13 Jbeta primers. Profiled with immunoSEQ multiplex PCR; TCRdb holds only in-frame clones, not every one. The table records approximately 140,000 clones, roughly 75% of them present only once. Sequenced material: PBMCs. The origin of the receptors is a man in his forties in good health and CMV-seropositive.

The chain recombines TRBV4-2 with TRBJ1-2, with D tentatively TRBD1 (6 bases). V lost 0 bases to trimming and J lost 1 base, with 9 bases between them. Per the germline V gene, CDR1 is LGHNA and CDR2 is YNFKEQ. This CDR3 has 15 residues. CDR3 bases: TGTGCCAGCAGCCAAGAGACAGGATTTAACTATGGCTACACCTTC. It codes for CASSQETGFNYGYTF.

V gene TRBV18 combines with J gene TRBJ2-7; 8 bases are shared with TRBD1. The CDR3 loop spans 13 amino acids. Trimming took 6 bases from V and 4 from J; bases not matched to a gene: 5. Germline CDR1 is KGHSH and CDR2 is LQKENI. This CDR3 is CASSTGDPYEQYF. CDR3 sequence (DNA): TGTGCCAGCTCGACAGGGGACCCATACGAGCAGTACTTC.

This clone showed up just once. This chain connects TRBV29-1 to TRBJ1-1; a possible D gene is TRBD1 (6 bases). V dropped 6 bases and J dropped 10 bases, with 39 bases sitting between them. There are 19 residues in the CDR3. Germline lookup yields CDR1 SQVTM and CDR2 ANQGSEA. CDR3 sequence: CSVAPILFPLGHSEPAAFF. As DNA, the CDR3 is TGCAGCGTCGCACCGATTCTTTTTCCCTTGGGACATTCCGAGCCTGCAGCTTTCTTT.

In this sample, this clone turned up a few times. The chain is built from TRBV27 and TRBJ1-1, with 9 bases fitting TRBD1. The CDR3 extends over 15 amino acids. The V segment lost 5 bases and the J segment 4 bases; nucleotides outside the gene matches: 8. Germline CDR1 and CDR2: MNHEY and SMNVEV (reference sequence). Written as DNA, the CDR3 is TGTGCCAGCAGTCGGAGGGACAGGGTGGGCACTGAAGCTTTCTTT. Its translation is CASSRRDRVGTEAFF.

This chain joins TRBV30 and TRBJ1-2, with a possible D match to TRBD1 (6 bases). The CDR3 sequence is 14 residues long. V gave up 7 bases and J gave up 1 base, with 16 bases separating them. Germline loops: CDR1 GTSNPN, CDR2 SVGIG (reference sequence). The CDR3 reads CASLWGPSNYGYTF. CDR3 DNA sequence: TGTGCCTCCCTATGGGGGCCGAGTAACTATGGCTACACCTTC. Looking up the rest from reference TRBV30 and TRBJ1-2 gives the full variable domain: SQTIHQWPATLVQPVGSPLSLECTVEGTSNPNLYWYRQAAGRGLQLLFYSVGIGQISSEVPQNLSASRPQDRQFILSSKKLLLSDSGFYLCASLWGPSNYGYTFGSGTRLTVV.

This chain joins TRBV7-9 and TRBJ1-2, with D perhaps TRBD1 (6 bases). Germline V gene sequence: CDR1 SEHNR, CDR2 FQNEAQ (reference sequence). V lost 5 bases to trimming and J lost 4 bases, with 14 bases between them. The CDR3 sequence is 14 residues long. DNA of the CDR3: TGTGCCAGCAGCCGCGAGATGGACAGCTATGGCTACACCTTC. Translation: CASSREMDSYGYTF.

The rearrangement uses TRBV11-3 and TRBJ2-4; 7 nucleotides align to TRBD1. CDR3 length: 15 residues. The V segment lost 4 bases and the J segment 1 base; nucleotides outside the gene matches: 4. Germline values: CDR1 SGHNT, CDR2 YENEEA. DNA for the CDR3: TGTGCCAGCAGCTCCCTGACAGGGGCCAAAAACATTCAGTACTTC. Encoded protein: CASSSLTGAKNIQYF.

This rearrangement joins TRBV4-3 to TRBJ2-3; 10 bases map to TRBD2. Per the germline V gene, CDR1 is LGHNA and CDR2 is YSLEER. The CDR3 runs 17 residues. V was clipped by 1 base and J by 1 base; unmatched bases: 5. The DNA for the CDR3 is TGCGCCAGCAGCCAAGCCCCCCTAGCGGGAGGCACAGATACGCAGTATTTT. It is translated as CASSQAPLAGGTDTQYF.

This chain joins TRBV7-3 and TRBJ1-4, with TRBD1 identical over 7 bases. The trim removed 0 bases at V and 8 bases at J, leaving 12 bases unmatched. This CDR3 is built from 17 residues. In germline, CDR1 is SGHTA, CDR2 FQGTGA. CDR3 protein: CASSLTPMQTGSEKLFF. In DNA, the CDR3 is TGTGCCAGCAGCTTAACGCCCATGCAGACAGGGTCCGAAAAACTGTTTTTT.

This chain uses TRBV7-2 with TRBJ2-7; D unclear. This CDR3 region has 15 residues. Per the germline V gene, CDR1 is SGHTA and CDR2 is FQGNSA. Trimming pared 1 base from V and 4 bases from J, leaving 14 bases between. The CDR3 loop reads CASSLDSVLNYEQYF. DNA for the CDR3: TGTGCCAGCAGCTTAGATTCTGTACTGAATTACGAGCAGTACTTC.

This chain links TRBV5-1 with TRBJ1-1; TRBD1 might be the D (5 bases). The CDR3 totals 14 residues. The V gene lost 4 bases and the J gene lost 0 bases, with 10 bases spanning the gap. CDR1 is SGHRS and CDR2 is YFSETQ in the germline V gene. In DNA form, the CDR3 reads TGCGCCAGCAGCAAGGACACTTTGAACACTGAAGCTTTCTTT. It translates to CASSKDTLNTEAFF.

This chain connects TRBV5-1 to TRBJ2-7; 12 nucleotides line up with TRBD1. The CDR3 runs 16 residues. Trimming removed 3 bases from V and 9 bases from J; junction bases left unmatched: 13. From germline, CDR1 is SGHRS and CDR2 YFSETQ. The CDR3, as DNA: TGCGCCAGCAGCTATGACCCGGGACAGGGGGCTACATTGCAGTACTTC. Amino acids: CASSYDPGQGATLQYF.

This sequence joins TRBV9 and TRBJ1-5, with D unresolved. Germline V lookup: CDR1 SGDLS, CDR2 YYNGEE. Trimming removed 4 bases at V and 7 bases at J, with 12 bases between. CDR3 length: 13 residues. CDR3 coding DNA: TGTGCCAGCAGCCCCCGGGGAAACCAGCCCCAGCATTTT. Its translation is CASSPRGNQPQHF.

This chain uses TRBV19 with TRBJ2-1, with a possible D match to TRBD1 (5 bases). Trimming pared 1 base from V and 3 bases from J, leaving 10 bases between. Germline values: CDR1 LNHDA, CDR2 SQIVND (reference sequence). The CDR3 contains 15 residues. The CDR3 DNA reads TGTGCCAGTAGTATAGGTTTAGACAGCTACAATGAGCAGTTCTTC. This encodes CASSIGLDSYNEQFF.

The chain joins TRBV7-9 to TRBJ1-5, with unresolved D. This CDR3 comprises 14 residues. Trimming removed 5 bases at V and 0 bases at J, with 8 bases between. Germline V gives CDR1 SEHNR, CDR2 FQNEAQ (reference sequence). The DNA for the CDR3 is TGTGCCAGCAGCGGCGACACTAGCAATCAGCCCCAGCATTTT. It codes for CASSGDTSNQPQHF.

The chain couples TRBV4-3 to TRBJ1-2; 7 nucleotides match TRBD1. CDR3 size: 15 residues. V shed 1 base, J shed 8 bases, and the junction held 10 bases outside the gene matches. Germline values: CDR1 LGHNA, CDR2 YSLEER. The CDR3 sequence is CASSQGQGLTYGYTF. CDR3 in DNA: TGCGCCAGCAGCCAAGGACAGGGACTGACATACGGCTACACCTTC.

V usage is TRBV5-1 and J usage is TRBJ2-5; the D gene is possibly TRBD2 (6 bases). V lost 5 bases and J lost 5, with 16 bases in between. CDR1 is SGHRS, CDR2 YFSETQ, per germline. The CDR3 contains 14 residues. The DNA of the CDR3 is TGCGCCAGCAGTCAGGGAGGATCGGTGGAGACCCAGTACTTC. Protein product: CASSQGGSVETQYF.

V gene TRBV2 combines with J gene TRBJ2-2; D ambiguous. The V gene's germline CDR1 is SNHLY and CDR2 FYNNEI. V was cut by 1 base and J by 3 bases, with 6 bases left in between. This CDR3 has 14 residues. DNA of the CDR3: TGTGCCAGCAGTGAAGAAGAGGACACCGGGGAGCTGTTTTTT. This sequence encodes CASSEEEDTGELFF.

The rearrangement links TRBV6-4 to TRBJ2-3, with D maybe TRBD2 (6 bases). V was clipped by 3 bases and J by 3 bases, with 10 bases between them. The germline V gene encodes CDR1 MRHNA and CDR2 SNTAGT. CDR3 length: 14 amino acids. The CDR3 is CASSEPGLTDTQYF. DNA for the CDR3: TGTGCCAGCAGTGAACCCGGACTAACAGATACGCAGTATTTT.

The genes are TRBV5-6 and TRBJ2-3, with D unclear. Trimming removed 4 bases at V and 5 bases at J, with 11 bases between. The CDR3 contains 13 residues. Per the germline V gene, CDR1 is SGHDT and CDR2 is YYEEEE. CDR3 in DNA: TGTGCCAGCAGCGCGTTAGCAAGAGATACGCAGTATTTT. Its translation is CASSALARDTQYF.

This clone came up a few times. One junction end does not reproduce the germline sequence, and a read error may be involved. This chain joins TRBV7-9 and TRBJ2-1, with 9 nucleotides matching TRBD2. This CDR3 spans 16 amino acids. CDR1 is SEHNR and CDR2 is FQNEAQ in the germline V gene (reference sequence). The CDR3 protein is CSSSLIRSGSLNEQFF. The DNA for the CDR3 is TGTTCCAGCAGCTTAATCCGTAGCGGGAGCCTCAATGAGCAGTTCTTC.

J is TRBJ1-5 and V is TRBV28, with D hard to call. Trimming stripped 6 bases from V and 7 bases from J, with 10 bases between. The CDR3 sequence is 12 residues long. Germline assignment: CDR1 MDHEN and CDR2 SYDVKM. The CDR3 reads CASRYLAQPQHF. CDR3 nucleotide sequence: TGTGCCAGCAGATACCTAGCGCAGCCCCAGCATTTT.

The chain carries TRBV7-9 and TRBJ2-1; 10 bases are a match to TRBD1. V was clipped by 5 bases and J by 5 bases; unmatched bases: 9. The V gene's germline CDR1 is SEHNR and CDR2 FQNEAQ (reference sequence). The CDR3 contains 16 residues. The CDR3 DNA sequence: TGTGCCAGCAGCCCCAGCGGGACAGGGGAGAACAATGAGCAGTTCTTC. It codes for CASSPSGTGENNEQFF.

The chain uses TRBV18 and TRBJ1-4, with TRBD1 as a possible D gene (5 bases). Germline values: CDR1 KGHSH, CDR2 LQKENI. The CDR3 length is 17 residues. Deletions cut 3 bases from V and 8 bases from J, with 22 bases between. The CDR3 DNA sequence: TGTGCCAGCTCACCGCGGGACTCGGCCCCGCTTGGGGAAAAACTGTTTTTT. This sequence encodes CASSPRDSAPLGEKLFF.

As for this clone: Other DNA sequences in this specimen translate into the identical CDR3. The chain has TRBV6-1 and TRBJ2-5; the match to TRBD1 covers 10 bases. CDR1 is MNHNS, CDR2 SASEGT, per germline. After removal of 6 bases from V and 3 bases from J, the junction contained 1 base not matched to a gene. The CDR3 covers 13 residues. The DNA for the CDR3 is TGTGCCAGCAGGGGGACAGGGGAAGAGACCCAGTACTTC. As protein: CASRGTGEETQYF.

CDR3 sequence reads: CASSLTGGNQPQHF. Here the CDR3 DNA reads TGTGCCAGCAGTTTAACAGGGGGCAATCAGCCCCAGCATTTT. The chain joins TRBV27 to TRBJ1-5, with 7 bases identical to TRBD1. The J segment lost 2 bases and the V segment lost 2 bases, leaving 0 bases of the junction unmatched. The germline V gene encodes CDR1 MNHEY and CDR2 SMNVEV (reference sequence). The CDR3 runs 14 residues.

The chain joins TRBV7-2 to TRBJ1-2, with 7 positions matching TRBD1. The CDR3 is 12 residues long. CDR1 and CDR2 from the germline V gene are SGHTA and FQGNSA. Losses at the gene ends were 5 bases for V and 7 bases for J; bases not matched to a gene: 4. CDR3 sequence reads: CASSDRQGGYTF. The CDR3, as DNA: TGTGCCAGCAGCGATCGACAGGGTGGCTACACCTTC.

The genes are TRBV19 and TRBJ2-4; possible D gene TRBD1, 6 bases. Germline V CDR1 and CDR2: LNHDA, SQIVND (reference sequence). This CDR3 has 14 residues. With 6 bases removed from V and 4 bases from J, the gap between germline ends came to 13 bases. The CDR3 DNA follows: TGTGCCAGTAGCTCGACAGGTTGGAAAAACATTCAGTACTTC. Translating gives CASSSTGWKNIQYF.

This sequence joins TRBV9 and TRBJ1-1; D uncertain. Trimming stripped 0 bases from V and 2 bases from J, with 5 bases between. This CDR3 contains 13 residues. Germline CDR1 reads SGDLS; CDR2 reads YYNGEE. The CDR3 DNA reads TGTGCCAGCAGCGTAGGGCCCAACACTGAAGCTTTCTTT. This sequence encodes CASSVGPNTEAFF.

This chain uses TRBV27 with TRBJ2-6; perhaps TRBD1 as D (5 bases). Germline V gene lookup returns CDR1 MNHEY and CDR2 SMNVEV (reference sequence). The CDR3 totals 16 residues. V lost 6 bases and J 13 bases, leaving 25 bases between the germline ends. In nucleotides, the CDR3 is TGTGCCAGCAGCGAAGCACTCGCAGGGATCCAAGGGGTCCTGACTTTC. Translating it yields CASSEALAGIQGVLTF. The complete variable domain, with remaining parts taken from reference TRBV27 and TRBJ2-6, reads EAQVTQNPRYLITVTGKKLTVTCSQNMNHEYMSWYRQDPGLGLRQIYYSMNVEVTDKGDVPEGYKVSRKEKRNFPLILESPSPNQTSLYFCASSEALAGIQGVLTFGAGSRLTVL.